This entry is about one TCR beta chain. Its specificity is unknown. These data originate in a study of cytomegalovirus exposure and HLA in healthy donors. General observations from the study: What a later analysis reportedly showed was that an Asian-associated ancestry cluster had fewer N-insertions than the roughly 700-donor mean. Differences between HLA loci emerged in a later analysis of TCR association rates, with DRB1 most and HLA-C fewest.

V was pared by 4 bases and J by 0 bases, with 6 bases of the junction left unmatched. The CDR3 is 17 amino acids. Germline V gene sequence: CDR1 MRHNA, CDR2 SNTAGT. The PCR made use of 60 Vbeta and 13 Jbeta primers. Sequencing used immunoSEQ multiplex PCR; TCRdb keeps in-frame clones, though not all of them. The sample carries about 110,000 clones, 80% to 85% recorded once. This sequence joins TRBV6-4 and TRBJ2-1; 10 nucleotides match TRBD2. Sequencing input: PBMCs. The TCR comes from a woman under 40 in good health and CMV-seronegative. The CDR3 loop reads CASSARTSGSSYNEQFF. DNA for the CDR3: TGTGCCAGCAGTGCCCGGACTAGCGGTAGCTCCTACAATGAGCAGTTCTTC.